This T cell receptor (beta chain) was found in a study of cytotoxic CD8 clonotypes in ibrutinib-treated CLL. Across the whole study: The response samples were taken once patients had been treated for a median of around eleven months, range 6 to 36. Samples yielded averages of approximately 260,000 productive templates and almost 95,000 productive rearrangements. Study conclusions and caveats: Relative to age-matched healthy donors, clonality at baseline was higher, and it tracked circulating CD8+ T-cell counts. Public clonotypes were rare and shrank or held steady on treatment.

On this clone: What it binds is not known.

Libraries were prepared by immunoSEQ multiplex PCR; TCRdb keeps only in-frame clonotypes and omits some of them. The sample includes about 130,000 clones, 70% to 80% seen only once; the top ten take 9.5% to 15%. This sequence originates from a human donor with chronic lymphocytic leukemia. The sequences come from PBMCs, collected after 12 months of ibrutinib treatment.

CDR3: CSVARDSNTGELFF. In DNA, the CDR3 is TGCAGCGTGGCCCGGGACAGTAACACCGGGGAGCTGTTTTTT. This rearrangement joins TRBV29-1 to TRBJ2-2; 7 bases are a match to TRBD1. The CDR3 extends over 14 amino acids. V was clipped by 6 bases and J by 2 bases; unmatched bases: 6. Per the germline V gene, CDR1 is SQVTM and CDR2 is ANQGSEA.